Listed below are T cell receptor beta chains from one sample, sequenced in a study of cytotoxic CD8 clonotypes in ibrutinib-treated CLL. TCRdb's copy holds only in-frame clones and misses some; the assay was immunoSEQ multiplex PCR. The sample lists roughly 330,000 clones, 67% occurring once. The source material was PBMCs, sampled after 36 months of ibrutinib treatment. The receptors come from a human donor with chronic lymphocytic leukemia. Each CDR3 is given with its conserved first and last residue. D genes are given only for firm matches. Clone size is given for some rows only: seen once, a few or many times, or a class if the clone is expanded.

14 TRBJ1-2 TRBV18 NA NA CASSPSKGTMAPTF
18 TRBJ1-1 TRBV15 NA NA CATSRAGGGSIMNTEAFF
15 TRBJ2-1 TRBV6-5 NA TRBD2 CASSTLAGLYNEQFF
17 TRBJ2-1 TRBV7-8 NA NA CASSAVVGQSSYNEQFF
20 TRBJ2-3 TRBV5-1 NA TRBD1 CASSHNPGQGVYSSTDTQYF
21 TRBJ1-5 TRBV4-1 NA TRBD1 CASSQTDYRTLGTGLVQPQHF
15 TRBJ2-3 TRBV27 NA TRBD2 CASSLWGTRGGSQYF
15 TRBJ2-1 TRBV11-2 once NA CASSPTDSSYNEQFF
13 TRBJ1-6 TRBV10-3 NA NA CASYRRDNSPLHF
14 TRBJ1-2 TRBV7-8 few NA CASSLTETNYGYTF
15 TRBJ2-5 TRBV5-1 once TRBD1 CASSFAGGEGETQYF
13 TRBJ1-2 TRBV7-6 NA NA CASSAPGGRGYTF
16 TRBJ2-7 TRBV7-6 once NA CASSKKTGQGNYEQYF
13 TRBJ2-1 TRBV29-1 NA NA CSGDPIEYNEQFF
15 TRBJ2-1 TRBV11-3 once NA CASSLRPDPNNEQFF
15 TRBJ2-2 TRBV5-1 NA NA CASSLAPGLSGELFF
13 TRBJ2-1 TRBV6-1 NA NA CASSEAAGDEQFF
13 TRBJ2-7 TRBV18 NA NA CATGFGVVNEQYF
12 TRBJ1-2 TRBV11-2 few NA CASSREYYGYTF
14 TRBJ1-2 TRBV29-1 NA TRBD1 CSVGTGNANYGYTF
12 TRBJ1-4 TRBV4-1 few NA CASSQDGGKLFF
12 TRBJ2-2 TRBV29-1 few NA CSVAENTGELFF